This TCR beta chain emerged from a study of beta chain features in type 1 diabetes. This clone was counted only a few times. Its cognate antigen is unknown. Study-wide results and caveats: In all four CD4+ subsets, TCRB CDR3 length was significantly, moderately reduced in type 1 diabetes.

The study reverse transcribed the entire isolated RNA, so it sequenced expressed TCRB transcripts. Produced via immunoSEQ multiplex PCR; TCRdb's table is partial and in-frame only. The sample yields about 650,000 clones, 9.5% to 15% seen once. CDR1 and CDR2 (germline): KGHSH, LQKENI. This CDR3 is built from 13 residues. Trimming pared 0 bases from V and 6 bases from J, leaving 9 bases between. The sequence came from a man aged 25-40 years with type 1 diabetes. The specimen sequenced was naive CD4+ T cells from blood. The genes are TRBV18 and TRBJ2-7; D may correspond to TRBD1 or TRBD2 (5 bases each). DNA of the CDR3: TGTGCCAGCTCACCACCTGCAGGGACCGAGCAGTACTTC. Residues: CASSPPAGTEQYF.